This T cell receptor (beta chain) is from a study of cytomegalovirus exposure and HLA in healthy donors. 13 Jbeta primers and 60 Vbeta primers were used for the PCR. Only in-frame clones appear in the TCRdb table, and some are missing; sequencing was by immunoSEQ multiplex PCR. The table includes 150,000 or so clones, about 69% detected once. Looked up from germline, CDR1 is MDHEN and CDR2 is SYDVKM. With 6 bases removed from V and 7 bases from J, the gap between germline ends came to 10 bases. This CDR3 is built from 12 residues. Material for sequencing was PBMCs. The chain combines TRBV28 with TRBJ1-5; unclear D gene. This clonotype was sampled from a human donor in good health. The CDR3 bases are TGTGCCAGCAGGTCCACACCCCAGCCCCAGCATTTT. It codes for CASRSTPQPQHF.